This note documents a single T cell receptor beta chain sequence. Its antigen is currently unknown. The data derive from a study of OX40 agonist ivuxolimab in advanced cancers. For the study at large: Six ivuxolimab dose levels, 0.01 to 10 mg/kg, were given intravenously every 2 weeks. Study findings and constraints: With doses of 0.1-3.0 mg/kg, partial responders showed among the lowest clonal expansion. Dosing at 0.1 to 3.0 mg/kg was accompanied by clonal expansion of CD4+ and CD8+ blood T cells by week 6.

Clones were sequenced by immunoSEQ multiplex PCR, and TCRdb holds only the in-frame ones, with some missing. Of 55,000 to 70,000 clones listed, approximately 85% are singletons. V shed 8 bases and J 5 bases; nucleotides not matched to a gene: 9. Germline V gene sequence: CDR1 MDHEN, CDR2 SYDVKM. CDR3 length: 14 residues. This sequence originates from an adult with an advanced solid tumor such as melanoma, head and neck, liver or kidney cancer. J is TRBJ2-3 and V is TRBV28; 8 bases are shared with TRBD2. The sample was CD4+ or CD8+ T cells sorted from blood, taken in a trial of the OX40 agonist ivuxolimab. CDR3 loop: CASHQGTRGDTQYF. DNA of the CDR3: TGTGCCAGCCATCAGGGGACTAGAGGAGATACGCAGTATTTT.